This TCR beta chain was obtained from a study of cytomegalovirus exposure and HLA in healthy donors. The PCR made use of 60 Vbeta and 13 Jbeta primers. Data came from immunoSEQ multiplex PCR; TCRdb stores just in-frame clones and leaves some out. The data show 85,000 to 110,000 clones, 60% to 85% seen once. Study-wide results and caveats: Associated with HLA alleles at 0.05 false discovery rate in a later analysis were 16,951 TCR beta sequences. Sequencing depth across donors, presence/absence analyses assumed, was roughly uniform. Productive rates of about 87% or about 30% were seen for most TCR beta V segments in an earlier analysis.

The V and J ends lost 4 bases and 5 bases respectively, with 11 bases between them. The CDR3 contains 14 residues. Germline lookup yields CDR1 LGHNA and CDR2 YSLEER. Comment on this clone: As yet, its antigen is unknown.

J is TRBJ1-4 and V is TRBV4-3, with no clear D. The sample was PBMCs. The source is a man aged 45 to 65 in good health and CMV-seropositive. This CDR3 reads CASSLRTGNEKLFF. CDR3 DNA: TGCGCCAGCAGCCTACGGACGGGAAATGAAAAACTGTTTTTT.